This is a list of T cell receptor beta chains from one sample in a study of blood T cell repertoires in COVID-19. Assay: immunoSEQ multiplex PCR; the TCRdb copy retains only in-frame clones and omits some. The table includes 250,000 or so clones, 86% detected once. The sequenced sample consisted of peripheral blood. All receptors derive from a man aged 25-40 years with active or convalescent COVID-19. Each CDR3 is given with its conserved first and last residue. The D gene is left open where the match is weak. Size tells how often a clone was seen (once, few, many) or the class of an expanded clone, and some rows leave it out.

TRBD1	NA	TRBJ1-5	TRBV30	CAWSGQGDQPQHF	TGTGCCTGGAGTGGACAGGGGGATCAGCCCCAGCATTTT
NA	NA	TRBJ2-1	TRBV11-2	CASIGLDSYNEQFF	TGTGCCAGCATCGGACTCGATTCCTACAATGAGCAGTTCTTC
NA	NA	TRBJ2-5	TRBV6-2/TRBV6-3	CASSYLAGEKETQYF	TGTGCCAGCAGTTACCTGGCAGGGGAAAAAGAGACCCAGTACTTC
NA	NA	TRBJ1-1	TRBV7-9	CASSSDRRNTEAFF	TGTGCCAGCAGCTCCGATCGGAGGAACACTGAAGCTTTCTTT
NA	NA	TRBJ1-4	TRBV7-9	CASSPSSEAGTTNEKLFF	TGTGCCAGCAGCCCCTCTTCGGAGGCAGGCACAACTAATGAAAAACTGTTTTTT
TRBD1	once	TRBJ1-2	TRBV5-1	CASSAGTGGNYGYTF	TGCGCCAGCAGCGCAGGGACAGGGGGCAACTATGGCTACACCTTC
TRBD1	NA	TRBJ1-3	TRBV3-1/TRBV3-2	CASSQTRGARGNTIYF	TGTGCCAGCAGCCAAACCAGGGGGGCGAGGGGAAACACCATATATTTT
NA	NA	TRBJ1-5	TRBV6-5	CASSYSTRDQPQHF	TGTGCCAGCAGTTACTCGACCAGGGATCAGCCCCAGCATTTT
TRBD2	NA	TRBJ2-2	TRBV27	CASSPSAGERLGELFF	TGTGCCAGCAGTCCGTCAGCGGGGGAACGCCTTGGGGAGCTGTTTTTT
TRBD1	NA	TRBJ1-2	TRBV5-4	CASSVPGGTGYTF	TGTGCCAGCAGCGTCCCAGGGGGTACTGGCTACACCTTC
NA	NA	TRBJ2-3	TRBV30	CAWSGSGSSVGWDTQYF	TGTGCCTGGAGTGGGTCGGGGTCTAGCGTCGGGTGGGATACGCAGTATTTT
NA	once	TRBJ1-1	TRBV6-4	CASSLRGVPMNTEAFF	TGTGCCAGCAGCCTCCGCGGGGTTCCCATGAACACTGAAGCTTTCTTT
NA	NA	TRBJ2-1	TRBV18	CASSPPNLKRLSSYNEQFF	TGTGCCAGCTCACCACCGAATTTAAAGCGGCTAAGCTCCTACAATGAGCAGTTCTTC
TRBD2	NA	TRBJ2-3	TRBV27	CASSFLAGMTDTQYF	TGTGCCAGCAGTTTCCTAGCGGGGATGACAGATACGCAGTATTTT
NA	NA	TRBJ1-4	TRBV5-4	CASSLLDEKLFF	TGTGCCAGCAGCTTGCTTGATGAAAAACTGTTTTTT
NA	once	TRBJ1-1	TRBV5-4	CASSPTGGILMNTEAFF	TGTGCCAGCAGCCCGACGGGGGGGATACTTATGAACACTGAAGCTTTCTTT
TRBD2	NA	TRBJ2-5	TRBV19	CASSVDSGGNQETQYF	TGTGCCAGTAGTGTAGATAGCGGGGGCAATCAAGAGACCCAGTACTTC
TRBD2	NA	TRBJ2-5	TRBV4-1	CASSQASLAGGGETQYF	TGCGCCAGCAGCCAAGCTTCGCTAGCGGGGGGAGGGGAGACCCAGTACTTC